The 20 T cell receptor beta chains in this list originate from one sample, sequenced in a study of T cell responses to AZD1222 COVID-19 vaccine. The data were produced by immunoSEQ multiplex PCR, yet TCRdb's version contains in-frame clones alone and is incomplete. The sample shows 95,000 to 100,000 clones, about 88% of them seen only once. The sample consisted of peripheral blood, taken 28 days after the second AZD1222 dose. These receptors were collected from an adult who received the AZD1222 COVID-19 vaccine.

The rearrangement links TRBV10-2 to TRBJ2-7; 7 bases align to TRBD1. The ends lost 6 bases at V and 5 bases at J; junction bases unmatched: 7. This CDR3 contains 13 residues. The V gene's germline CDR1 is WSHSY and CDR2 SAAADI. The CDR3 nucleotides are TGCGCCAGCAGGGCCGTAGGGGGCCACGAGCAGTACTTC. Encoded protein: CASRAVGGHEQYF.

The chain employs TRBV4-2 and TRBJ1-1; 7 positions agree with TRBD1. The V gene's germline CDR1 is LGHNA and CDR2 YNFKEQ. Trimming at V came to 1 base and at J to 5 bases, leaving 4 bases not matched to a gene. CDR3 size: 14 residues. The CDR3 protein is CASSQGTGATEAFF. The CDR3 DNA is TGTGCCAGCAGCCAAGGAACAGGGGCGACTGAAGCTTTCTTT.

Comment on this clone: In the same sample, other DNA sequences code for this CDR3. The DNA for the CDR3 is TGTGCCAGTAGCAGTCGGGGGAACTCCTATAATTCACCCCTCCACTTT. Its translation: CASSSRGNSYNSPLHF. This chain connects TRBV19 to TRBJ1-6, with D possibly being TRBD1 (5 bases). Germline assignment: CDR1 LNHDA and CDR2 SQIVND (reference sequence). The V and J ends lost 6 bases and 0 bases respectively, with 12 bases between them. The CDR3 length is 16 residues.

J is TRBJ1-2 and V is TRBV10-3; TRBD1 is a possible D gene (5 bases). The CDR3 consists of 12 residues. Germline loops: CDR1 ENHRY, CDR2 SYGVKD. DNA for the CDR3: TGTGCTACCGGGGCCCAGGTGGTTGACTACACCTTC. This translates into CATGAQVVDYTF.

The rearrangement links TRBV9 to TRBJ2-2; no reliable D call. Germline assignment: CDR1 SGDLS and CDR2 YYNGEE. Trimming pared 1 base from V and 4 bases from J, leaving 11 bases between. This CDR3 region has 15 residues. The CDR3 region has the DNA TGTGCCAGCAGCGTACAAAGGGCCGGCACCGGGGAGCTGTTTTTT. It specifies CASSVQRAGTGELFF.

V is TRBV3-1 (or the pseudogene TRBV3-2) and J is TRBJ1-2; D remains unclear. Trimming shortened V by 5 bases and J by 0 bases, and 13 bases separated the two germline ends. The germline V gene has CDR1 LGHDT and CDR2 YNNKEL (reference sequence). The CDR3 is made up of 15 amino acids. The CDR3 DNA follows: TGTGCCAGCAGCAAGTCCGGGATGCCTAACTATGGCTACACCTTC. Translation: CASSKSGMPNYGYTF.

The rearrangement joins TRBV27 to TRBJ1-5, with a weak D call TRBD1 (5 bases). Trimming removed 5 bases from V and 7 bases from J, with 18 bases in between. Germline lookup yields CDR1 MNHEY and CDR2 SMNVEV (reference sequence). This CDR3 comprises 15 residues. The CDR3 DNA is TGTGCCAGCAGTCTAACATGGGGGGAATGGCAGCCCCAGCATTTT. It encodes CASSLTWGEWQPQHF.

This clone was counted once. This rearrangement joins TRBV5-1 to TRBJ2-5, with 11 bases lining up with TRBD2. The V and J ends lost 4 bases and 5 bases, in that order; junction bases with no gene match: 10. CDR3 length: 16 residues. Germline V lookup: CDR1 SGHRS, CDR2 YFSETQ. CDR3 nucleotide sequence: TGCGCCAGCAGCCCCCGAGTGACTAGCGGGATCGAGACCCAGTACTTC. Residues: CASSPRVTSGIETQYF.

The chain links TRBV7-6 to TRBJ1-6, with 8 bases fitting TRBD1. V lost 7 bases to trimming and J lost 6 bases; unmatched junction nucleotides: 8. Germline loops: CDR1 SGHVS, CDR2 FNYEAQ. CDR3 length equals 15 residues. The CDR3 DNA follows: TGTGCCAGCACCTCCGGACAGGGAGCTAATTCACCCCTCCACTTT. Translated, it gives CASTSGQGANSPLHF.

The CDR3 bases are TGTGCCAGCAGCGCCGTGTTAGCGAGGAACACCGGGGAGCTGTTTTTT. Residues: CASSAVLARNTGELFF. This sequence joins TRBV7-9 and TRBJ2-2; tentatively, D is TRBD2 (5 bases). Trimming removed 5 bases at V and 1 base at J, with 14 bases between. CDR1 and CDR2 (germline): SEHNR, FQNEAQ (reference sequence). This CDR3 contains 16 residues.

J is TRBJ2-7 and V is TRBV5-4; D could derive from TRBD1 or TRBD2 (5 bases each). The V end was cut by 4 bases, the J end by 5 bases, with 13 bases between. CDR1 SGHNT and CDR2 YYREEE come from the germline V gene (reference sequence). The CDR3 is 13 amino acids. This CDR3 reads CASSPSGRDEQYF. CDR3 sequence (DNA): TGTGCCAGCAGCCCCTCGGGACGGGACGAGCAGTACTTC.

The CDR3 bases are TGTGCCAGCAGCTCACGACTAGCGGGATCCGCGCAGTACTTC. Translating it yields CASSSRLAGSAQYF. The rearrangement uses TRBV7-2 and TRBJ2-7; 11 nucleotides agree with TRBD2. The CDR3 runs to 14 residues. J lost 9 bases, V lost 4 bases, and 8 bases had no gene match. From germline, CDR1 is SGHTA and CDR2 FQGNSA. Looking up the rest from reference TRBV7-2 and TRBJ2-7 gives the full variable domain: GAGVSQSPSNKVTEKGKDVELRCDPISGHTALYWYRQSLGQGLEFLIYFQGNSAPDKSGLPSDRFSAERTGGSVSTLTIQRTQQEDSAVYLCASSSRLAGSAQYFGPGTRLTVT.

The chain combines TRBV21-1 with TRBJ1-5; the table's D call, TRBD1, has no DNA check behind it. TRBV21-1 is described as a pseudogene. The CDR3 has 22 amino acids. The CDR3 sequence: CASSFWRITGFHGSDGNQPQHF. For the CDR3, the DNA is TGTGCCAGCAGCTTTTGGCGGATAACAGGGTTTCATGGTTCGGATGGCAATCAGCCCCAGCATTTT.

The rearrangement joins TRBV3-1 (or the pseudogene TRBV3-2) to TRBJ2-7; possible D gene TRBD2, 6 bases. Germline values: CDR1 LGHDT, CDR2 YNNKEL (reference sequence). The CDR3 is 16 amino acids. V lost 1 base, J lost 3 bases, and 16 bases lay in between. The DNA for the CDR3 is TGTGCCAGCAGCCAAGTCAGCGGCCGCGGGATCTACGAGCAGTACTTC. It encodes CASSQVSGRGIYEQYF.

In regard to this clone: The sample has other DNA sequences that encode this CDR3 too. V gene TRBV27 combines with J gene TRBJ2-7; D remains unclear. This CDR3 spans 12 amino acids. The germline CDR1 and CDR2 sequences are MNHEY and SMNVEV (reference sequence). V lost 3 bases to trimming and J lost 3 bases, with 6 bases between them. Written as DNA, the CDR3 is TGTGCCAGCAGTTTGAACGGCTACGAGCAGTACTTC. Translation gives CASSLNGYEQYF.

This clone showed up just once. The chain is built from TRBV6-1 and TRBJ1-6, with a possible D match to TRBD1 (6 bases). Germline V CDR1 and CDR2: MNHNS, SASEGT. V lost 3 bases and J 10 bases, leaving 16 bases between the germline ends. The CDR3 is made up of 15 amino acids. DNA for the CDR3: TGTGCCAGCAGTGATGACACAGGGTTCGGGTCACCCCTCCACTTT. It yields the protein CASSDDTGFGSPLHF.

The chain joins TRBV5-1 to TRBJ1-5, with a weak D call TRBD1 (5 bases). The CDR3 is made up of 17 amino acids. Germline V gene data show CDR1 as SGHRS and CDR2 as YFSETQ. Trimming stripped 1 base from V and 0 bases from J, with 14 bases between. CDR3 in DNA: TGCGCCAGCAGCTTGTCTCAGGGACCTTATAGCAATCAGCCCCAGCATTTT. The encoded protein is CASSLSQGPYSNQPQHF. Combining the CDR3 with reference TRBV5-1 and TRBJ1-5 gives the whole variable domain KAGVTQTPRYLIKTRGQQVTLSCSPISGHRSVSWYQQTPGQGLQFLFEYFSETQRNKGNFPGRFSGRQFSNSRSEMNVSTLELGDSALYLCASSLSQGPYSNQPQHFGDGTRLSIL.

The chain couples TRBV30 to TRBJ2-7; 7 bases fit TRBD2. In germline, CDR1 is GTSNPN, CDR2 SVGIG (reference sequence). Trimming at V came to 3 bases and at J to 6 bases, leaving 8 bases not matched to a gene. This CDR3 spans 13 amino acids. CDR3 in amino acids: CAWSHDPGGEQYF. The CDR3 DNA reads as TGTGCCTGGAGCCACGACCCGGGAGGCGAGCAGTACTTC.

This clone showed up just once. The chain joins TRBV2 to TRBJ2-1; 11 nucleotides line up with TRBD1. Trimming removed 6 bases from V and 8 bases from J; junction bases left unmatched: 9. The CDR3 is 15 amino acids. Germline V lookup: CDR1 SNHLY, CDR2 FYNNEI. The CDR3 sequence: CASSQDRGQVDEQFF. CDR3 nucleotides: TGTGCCAGCAGCCAGGACAGGGGGCAGGTGGATGAGCAGTTCTTC.

The genes are TRBV7-3 and TRBJ2-1; a weak D match, TRBD2 (6 bases). Germline CDR1 reads SGHTA; CDR2 reads FQGTGA. The V end lost 6 bases, the J end lost 0 bases, and 9 bases lay between the germline ends. The CDR3 totals 14 residues. CDR3 protein: CASSRRGSYNEQFF. The DNA of the CDR3 is TGTGCCAGCAGTCGGAGGGGCTCCTACAATGAGCAGTTCTTC.